The present T cell receptor beta chain was sequenced within a study of blood T cell repertoires in COVID-19. As for the study in general: Material from acute and convalescent COVID-19 was sourced from the United States, Italy and Spain.

Germline V lookup: CDR1 LNHDA, CDR2 SQIVND (reference sequence). CDR3 size: 15 residues. The trim removed 6 bases at V and 2 bases at J, leaving 6 bases unmatched. Seattle participants joined during active infection and were tracked over time. How the authors handled the data: Estimates of nucleated cell counts were drawn from the amplification of reference gene primers. Profiling relied on immunoSEQ multiplex PCR, and the TCRdb table lists in-frame clones only, not all of them. V, J and clone size reflect that table, while D and trimming were determined from the DNA. The sample includes roughly 330,000 clones, over 80% of them seen just once.

Source material: peripheral blood. The chain carries TRBV19 and TRBJ2-1; 8 positions agree with TRBD1. The TCR sequence derives from a man aged 25 to 40 with COVID-19, enrolled during active disease. The CDR3 loop is CASRRTGTAYNEQFF. As DNA, the CDR3 is TGTGCCAGTAGGCGGACAGGGACAGCCTACAATGAGCAGTTCTTC.